A single T cell receptor beta chain is shown here with its context. This record belongs to a study of blood T cells in healthy people across ages. Study in general: Every two T cells gave about one barcoded beta molecule via template switching.

A second PCR, run for 7 to 11 cycles, used a sample-barcoded 5' primer plus a J-beta primer mix. TCRdb independently ran MiXCR on the 5' RACE reads; one entry per CDR3 protein. The profile shows about 1.8 million distinct CDR3 sequences, less than 50% of them singletons. Trimming at V came to 5 bases and at J to 0 bases, leaving 9 bases not matched to a gene. Germline V gives CDR1 SGHTA, CDR2 FQGNSA. There are 17 residues in the CDR3. This TCR was recovered from a woman in her forties in good health. Sequencing input: blood. The chain uses TRBV7-2 and TRBJ2-1; TRBD1 aligns across 8 bases. Here the CDR3 reads CASSTWDRSSSYNEQFF. CDR3 DNA sequence: TGTGCCAGCAGCACATGGGACAGGTCTAGCTCCTACAATGAGCAGTTCTTC.